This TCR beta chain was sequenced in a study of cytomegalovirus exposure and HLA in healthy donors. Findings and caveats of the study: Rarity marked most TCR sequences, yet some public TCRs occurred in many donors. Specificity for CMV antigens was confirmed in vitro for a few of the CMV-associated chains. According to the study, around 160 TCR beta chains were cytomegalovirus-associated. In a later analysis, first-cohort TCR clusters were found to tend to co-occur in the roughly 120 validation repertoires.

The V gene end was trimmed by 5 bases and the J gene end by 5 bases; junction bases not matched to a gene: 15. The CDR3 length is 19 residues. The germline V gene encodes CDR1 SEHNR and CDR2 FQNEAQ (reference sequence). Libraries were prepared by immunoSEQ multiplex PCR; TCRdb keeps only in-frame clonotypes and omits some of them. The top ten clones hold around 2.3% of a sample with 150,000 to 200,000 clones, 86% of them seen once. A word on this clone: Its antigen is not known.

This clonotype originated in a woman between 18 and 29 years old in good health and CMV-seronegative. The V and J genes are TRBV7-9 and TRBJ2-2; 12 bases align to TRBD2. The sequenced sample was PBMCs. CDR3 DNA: TGTGCCAGCAGCCAAGCTCCCCTAGCGGGAGGGCGAAAGACCGGGGAGCTGTTTTTT. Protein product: CASSQAPLAGGRKTGELFF.